These 17 T cell receptor beta chains were all obtained from the same sample, sequenced in a study of T cells after yellow fever vaccination. MiXCR, applied by TCRdb to the 5' RACE reads, yields one record per CDR3 protein. The sample yields 500,000 to 650,000 distinct CDR3 sequences, 17% seen once. The specimen comprised PBMCs, sampled about 5 days after the first yellow fever vaccination. Receptors were obtained from a young man who received the YFV17D yellow fever vaccine.

This rearrangement joins TRBV7-6 to TRBJ1-1; TRBD1 matches at 8 bases. This CDR3 comprises 17 residues. Germline CDR1 is SGHVS and CDR2 is FNYEAQ. J was trimmed by 5 bases and V by 3 bases; bases with no gene match: 14. The CDR3 DNA reads TGTGCCAGCAGCTTGCCCGGCCAGTCAGGGGGCCATACTGAAGCTTTCTTT. This codes for CASSLPGQSGGHTEAFF.

This rearrangement joins TRBV3-1 to TRBJ2-5; tentatively, D is TRBD2 (5 bases). Germline V gene sequence: CDR1 LGHDT, CDR2 YNNKEL (reference sequence). CDR3 length: 14 amino acids. V was shortened by 0 bases and J by 4 bases, with 9 bases between the two germline ends. CDR3 bases: TGTGCCAGCAGCCAAGAACCGGCGGGAGAGACCCAGTACTTC. This gives the protein CASSQEPAGETQYF.

This clonotype was recorded many times. V usage is TRBV5-1 and J usage is TRBJ1-6, with no clear D. This CDR3 contains 15 residues. V gave up 1 base and J gave up 5 bases, with 10 bases separating them. CDR1 and CDR2 from the germline V gene are SGHRS and YFSETQ. DNA for the CDR3: TGCGCCAGCAGCTTGTCCTTCCCCGATAATTCACCCCTCCACTTT. Translating gives CASSLSFPDNSPLHF.

This clonotype was counted between two and nine times. The chain has TRBV20-1 and TRBJ1-2; D gene ambiguous. V lost 1 base, J lost 4 bases, and 4 bases lay in between. The CDR3 loop spans 11 amino acids. Germline-derived CDR1 and CDR2 are DFQATT and SNEGSKA (reference sequence). The CDR3 DNA reads as TGCAGTGCTAGAGTCAGCTATGGCTACACCTTC. It is translated as CSARVSYGYTF.

This chain links TRBV6-2 or TRBV6-3 with TRBJ1-5, with 9 bases fitting TRBD1. After removal of 2 bases from V and 7 bases from J, the junction contained 3 bases not matched to a gene. The length of the CDR3 is 14 residues. Germline CDR1 and CDR2: MNHEY and SVGEGT. The CDR3 coding sequence is TGTGCCAGCAGTTACATGACAGGGGGACAGCCCCAGCATTTT. Translating it yields CASSYMTGGQPQHF.

The rearrangement joins TRBV24-1 to TRBJ2-2, with 12 bases lining up with TRBD2. Germline CDR1 and CDR2: KGHDR and SFDVKD. CDR3 length equals 16 residues. Trimming took 4 bases from V and 7 from J; bases not matched to a gene: 6. In DNA, the CDR3 is TGTGCCACCAGTGACGCTAGCGGGGGGGCGATCGGGGAGCTGTTTTTT. Protein: CATSDASGGAIGELFF.

This clonotype was counted at least ten times. CDR3 protein: CASSPTGNYGYTF. The CDR3, as DNA: TGTGCCAGCAGCCCCACAGGGAACTATGGCTACACCTTC. The rearrangement links TRBV18 to TRBJ1-2, with D possibly TRBD1 on 6 matching bases. In germline, CDR1 is KGHSH, CDR2 LQKENI. The V gene lost 8 bases and the J gene lost 2 bases, with 12 bases spanning the gap. This CDR3 is 13 amino acids long.

The chain joins TRBV6-5 to TRBJ1-2; D is ambiguous. Germline CDR1 reads MNHEY; CDR2 reads SVGAGI. Trimming removed 4 bases at V and 0 bases at J, with 9 bases between. This CDR3 comprises 14 residues. The CDR3: CASSWSVANYGYTF. In DNA form, the CDR3 reads TGTGCCAGCAGTTGGTCAGTAGCTAACTATGGCTACACCTTC.

Regarding this clonotype: A read error may be the cause here, since a much bigger clone is one base away. The chain carries TRBV11-1 and TRBJ2-1; D gene uncertain. Germline V CDR1 and CDR2: SGHAT, FQDESV (reference sequence). Trimming pared 5 bases from V and 6 bases from J, leaving 5 bases between. This CDR3 contains 11 residues. CDR3 DNA sequence: TGTGCCAGCAGCCAAATCAATGAGCAGTTCTTC. It yields the protein CASSQINEQFF.

As to this clonotype: This could be a read error, since a much larger clone is one nucleotide away. The genes are TRBV18 and TRBJ1-5; D not certain. CDR1 is KGHSH, CDR2 LQKENI, per germline. Trimming cost V 6 bases and J 1 base, with 7 bases left between them. The CDR3 has 13 residues. CDR3 nucleotides: TGTGCCAGCTCGGGTAGAAGCAATCAGCCCCAGCATTTT. Translating it yields CASSGRSNQPQHF. Combining the CDR3 with reference TRBV18 and TRBJ1-5 gives the whole variable domain NAGVMQNPRHLVRRRGQEARLRCSPMKGHSHVYWYRQLPEEGLKFMVYLQKENIIDESGMPKERFSAEFPKEGPSILRIQQVVRGDSAAYFCASSGRSNQPQHFGDGTRLSIL.

This clonotype has just a few counts. The chain uses TRBV20-1 and TRBJ1-5, with D possibly matching TRBD1 (5 bases). From germline, CDR1 is DFQATT and CDR2 SNEGSKA (reference sequence). The CDR3 consists of 15 residues. Trimming left V 4 bases short and J 3 bases short, with 16 bases between. CDR3 sequence reads: CSATIRGENNQPQHF. As DNA, the CDR3 is TGCAGTGCTACCATCCGAGGGGAGAACAATCAGCCCCAGCATTTT.

This clonotype was found a few times. CDR3 protein: CATSRDNRGTSPLHF. In DNA, the CDR3 is TGTGCCACCAGCAGAGATAACAGGGGGACTTCACCCCTCCACTTT. The chain uses TRBV15 and TRBJ1-6; TRBD1 matches at 8 bases. The trim removed 0 bases at V and 9 bases at J, leaving 4 bases unmatched. This CDR3 contains 15 residues. Germline V lookup: CDR1 LNHNV, CDR2 YYDKDF (reference sequence).

The V gene is TRBV7-6, the J gene TRBJ2-1; D perhaps matches TRBD2 (5 bases). Trimming took 2 bases from V and 1 from J, leaving 9 bases between them. This CDR3 contains 15 residues. Germline V gene data show CDR1 as SGHVS and CDR2 as FNYEAQ. CDR3 sequence: CASSLNRDSYNEQFF. CDR3 nucleotide sequence: TGTGCCAGCAGCTTAAATCGGGATTCCTACAATGAGCAGTTCTTC.

Only a few counts were recorded for this clonotype. The chain recombines TRBV4-3 with TRBJ2-2, with a weak D call TRBD2 (7 bases). The V end lost 0 bases, the J end lost 4 bases, and 12 bases lay between the germline ends. The germline CDR1 and CDR2 sequences are LGHNA and YSLEER. The CDR3 totals 16 residues. This chain's CDR3 is CASSQEGGASTGELFF. The CDR3 DNA sequence: TGCGCCAGCAGCCAAGAAGGGGGGGCCTCCACCGGGGAGCTGTTTTTT.

This clonotype was detected only a few times. This chain uses TRBV7-8 with TRBJ2-3; 9 positions match TRBD2. Trimming at V came to 0 bases and at J to 4 bases, leaving 11 bases not matched to a gene. Germline V gene sequence: CDR1 SGHVS, CDR2 FQNEAQ. CDR3 length: 18 amino acids. CDR3 in amino acids: CASSLAILSGGPADTQYF. CDR3 sequence (DNA): TGTGCCAGCAGCTTAGCGATTCTGAGCGGGGGGCCGGCAGATACGCAGTATTTT.

This clonotype was seen a few times. The genes are TRBV20-1 and TRBJ1-3, with D unresolved. The CDR3 is 15 residues long. V was clipped by 4 bases and J by 4 bases, with 17 bases between them. Germline CDR1 is DFQATT and CDR2 is SNEGSKA (reference sequence). CDR3: CSAIPGTSLGNTIYF. Here the CDR3 DNA reads TGCAGTGCTATTCCGGGCACGTCTCTGGGAAACACCATATATTTT.

This clonotype occurred a few times. CDR3 in amino acids: CASSHSVAGRNEQFF. The CDR3 coding sequence is TGTGCCAGCAGCCACTCGGTAGCGGGGAGGAATGAGCAGTTCTTC. The genes are TRBV3-1 and TRBJ2-1; 8 bases are a match to TRBD2. With V trimmed by 3 bases and J by 7 bases, 8 bases remained unmatched. The CDR3 is 15 residues long. Germline V gives CDR1 LGHDT, CDR2 YNNKEL (reference sequence).